Below, 20 T cell receptor beta chains from the same sample are listed, as sequenced in a study of T cells after yellow fever vaccination. TCRdb independently ran MiXCR on the 5' RACE reads; one entry per CDR3 protein. Of some 320,000 distinct CDR3 sequences in the sample, 8.7% were seen once. The sample here was PBMCs, taken on the day of the first yellow fever vaccination. The receptors derive from a young man who received the YFV17D yellow fever vaccine.

This clonotype was picked up a small number of times. This chain uses TRBV7-2 with TRBJ2-1; 8 nucleotides match TRBD2. Unmatched junction bases numbered 7, after V lost 6 bases and J lost 0 bases. CDR1 and CDR2 from the germline V gene are SGHTA and FQGNSA. This CDR3 is 16 amino acids long. The CDR3 loop reads CASRSPGGGSYNEQFF. As DNA, the CDR3 is TGTGCCAGCAGATCCCCGGGGGGGGGCTCCTACAATGAGCAGTTCTTC.

This clonotype was seen repeatedly, ten times or more. The CDR3 sequence is CASSLALGKNIQYF. In nucleotides, the CDR3 is TGTGCCAGCAGCTTAGCTTTGGGCAAGAACATTCAGTACTTC. V usage is TRBV7-9 and J usage is TRBJ2-4; D uncertain. This CDR3 spans 14 amino acids. Trimming shortened V by 0 bases and J by 7 bases, and 10 bases separated the two germline ends. Germline values: CDR1 SEHNR, CDR2 FQNEAQ (reference sequence).

This clonotype appeared a few times. The chain uses TRBV4-3 and TRBJ2-1, with 8 bases fitting TRBD1. Germline V gene data show CDR1 as LGHNA and CDR2 as YSLEER. Trimming removed 1 base from V and 0 bases from J; junction bases left unmatched: 8. This CDR3 region has 18 residues. The CDR3 loop reads CASSQGAGGASSYNEQFF. CDR3 DNA sequence: TGCGCCAGCAGCCAAGGGGCAGGGGGCGCGAGCTCCTACAATGAGCAGTTCTTC.

This clonotype was seen at least ten times. CDR3 in amino acids: CASRGRSYEQYF. The CDR3 coding sequence is TGCGCCAGCAGAGGCAGATCCTACGAGCAGTACTTC. The chain has TRBV10-1 and TRBJ2-7; D gene uncertain. Trimming pared 6 bases from V and 1 base from J, leaving 7 bases between. Germline V CDR1 and CDR2: WNHNN, SYGVQD (reference sequence). This CDR3 is 12 amino acids long.

This clonotype was counted at least ten times. The chain links TRBV12-3 or TRBV12-4 to TRBJ2-7, with a possible D match to TRBD1 (6 bases). Trimming took off 4 bases at V and 4 bases at J, with 8 bases between the two ends. There are 12 residues in the CDR3. The CDR3 sequence is CASSSQGYEQYV. CDR3 in DNA: TGTGCCAGCAGTTCACAGGGATACGAGCAGTACGTC.

The sample holds a few counts of this clonotype. The chain combines TRBV27 with TRBJ2-7; 11 nucleotides match TRBD2. The germline V gene has CDR1 MNHEY and CDR2 SMNVEV (reference sequence). The CDR3 has 14 residues. The V gene end was trimmed by 6 bases and the J gene end by 1 base; junction bases not matched to a gene: 2. CDR3 sequence (DNA): TGTGCCAGCAGGGGACTAGCGGCTTCCTACGAGCAGTACTTC. As protein: CASRGLAASYEQYF.

The rearrangement uses TRBV6-4 and TRBJ2-3, with a weak D call TRBD2 (5 bases). The germline CDR1 and CDR2 sequences are MRHNA and SNTAGT. Trimming pared 0 bases from V and 11 bases from J, leaving 12 bases between. CDR3 length: 13 amino acids. The CDR3 spells CASSDSGSAKQYF. In DNA, the CDR3 is TGTGCCAGCAGTGACTCGGGGAGCGCTAAGCAGTATTTT.

About this clonotype: A much larger clone lies a single base off, so this may be a read error. The chain carries TRBV5-1 and TRBJ2-7; TRBD1 matches 7 bases. The CDR3 is made up of 12 amino acids. Germline V lookup: CDR1 SGHRS, CDR2 YFSETQ. V was clipped by 3 bases and J by 7 bases; unmatched bases: 4. CDR3 amino acids: CASSSQGQEQYF. DNA of the CDR3: TGCGCCAGCAGCTCACAGGGGCAGGAGCAGTACTTC.

This clonotype was counted at least ten times. V and J are TRBV4-3 and TRBJ1-6, with 8 bases lining up with TRBD1. Trimming cost V 3 bases and J 9 bases; bases outside gene matches: 1. The CDR3 sequence is 13 residues long. Germline V CDR1 and CDR2: LGHNA, YSLEER. In nucleotides, the CDR3 is TGCGCCAGCAGCCAGGGGACAGGTTCACCCCTCCACTTT. It codes for CASSQGTGSPLHF.

This clonotype was picked up a small number of times. CDR3 coding DNA: TGTGCCAGCAGCGTAGTTCAGACGGATACGCAGTATTTT. It translates to CASSVVQTDTQYF. This sequence joins TRBV9 and TRBJ2-3; no clear D. In germline, CDR1 is SGDLS, CDR2 YYNGEE. CDR3 length: 13 amino acids. With 0 bases removed from V and 6 bases from J, the gap between germline ends came to 8 bases.

This clonotype was counted between two and nine times. The genes are TRBV11-2 and TRBJ1-6; 9 nucleotides agree with TRBD1. The CDR3 runs 13 residues. V dropped 6 bases and J dropped 8; count of bases not matched to a gene: 2. Germline values: CDR1 SGHAT, CDR2 FQNNGV. For the CDR3, the DNA is TGTGCCAGCAGACAGGGGGCGGATTCACCCCTCCACTTT. Encoded protein: CASRQGADSPLHF.

On this clonotype: The junction differs from germline at one of its ends, possibly a read error. The rearrangement joins TRBV11-2 to TRBJ2-7, with 7 bases aligning to TRBD1. The CDR3 has 15 residues. Germline V lookup: CDR1 SGHAT, CDR2 FQNNGV. DNA for the CDR3: TGTGCCAGCGGCTTCACCGGGACAGATACCTACGAGCAGTACTTC. Amino acid sequence: CASGFTGTDTYEQYF. Looking up the rest from reference TRBV11-2 and TRBJ2-7 gives the full variable domain: EAGVAQSPRYKIIEKRQSVAFWCNPISGHATLYWYQQILGQGPKLLIQFQNNGVVDDSQLPKDRFSAERLKGVDSTLKIQPAKLEDSAVYLCASGFTGTDTYEQYFGPGTRLTVT.

V usage is TRBV20-1 and J usage is TRBJ1-6; 7 bases line up with TRBD1. CDR3 length: 13 amino acids. With V trimmed by 4 bases and J by 8 bases, 5 bases remained unmatched. CDR1 and CDR2 (germline): DFQATT, SNEGSKA (reference sequence). CDR3 DNA sequence: TGCAGTGCTACCCCGGACAGGTATTCACCCCTCCACTTT. The encoded protein is CSATPDRYSPLHF.

V is TRBV4-3 and J is TRBJ2-3; 13 positions agree with TRBD2. In germline, CDR1 is LGHNA, CDR2 YSLEER. V shed 0 bases, J shed 5 bases, and the junction held 8 bases outside the gene matches. This CDR3 region has 18 residues. The CDR3 is CASSQEATSGGRLDTQYF. CDR3 bases: TGCGCCAGCAGCCAAGAGGCGACTAGCGGGGGGAGGCTAGATACGCAGTATTTT.

This clonotype was recorded at least ten times. This chain uses TRBV20-1 with TRBJ2-7, with D possibly TRBD1 on 5 matching bases. The CDR3 covers 10 residues. Germline lookup yields CDR1 DFQATT and CDR2 SNEGSKA (reference sequence). Trimming took off 4 bases at V and 4 bases at J, with 5 bases between the two ends. CDR3 DNA sequence: TGCAGTGCTACAGGGTACGAGCAGTACGTC. Protein sequence: CSATGYEQYV.

This clonotype was seen ten or more times. The V and J genes are TRBV3-1 and TRBJ2-5; a weak D match, TRBD2 (7 bases). The CDR3 contains 13 residues. The germline V gene has CDR1 LGHDT and CDR2 YNNKEL (reference sequence). Trimming took 4 bases from V and 5 from J, leaving 11 bases between them. CDR3 DNA: TGTGCCAGCAGCCCGGGGGGCCGGGAGACCCAGTACTTC. Encoded protein: CASSPGGRETQYF.

This clonotype occurred many times. The rearrangement uses TRBV12-3 or TRBV12-4 and TRBJ2-7, with D maybe TRBD1 (6 bases). There are 12 residues in the CDR3. Trimming stripped 3 bases from V and 5 bases from J, with 8 bases between. In DNA, the CDR3 is TGTGCCAGCAGTTTCTACAGGGACGAGCAGTACGTC. Protein sequence: CASSFYRDEQYV.

A few counts support this clonotype. CDR3 coding DNA: TGTGCCAGCAGTTGGGGACAGCATCGGACCCAGTACTTC. Encoded protein: CASSWGQHRTQYF. This chain connects TRBV28 to TRBJ2-5; 7 bases are shared with TRBD1. The CDR3 runs 13 residues. Germline V gives CDR1 MDHEN, CDR2 SYDVKM. Trimming at V came to 4 bases and at J to 7 bases, leaving 6 bases not matched to a gene.

A few counts support this clonotype. The V gene is TRBV25-1, the J gene TRBJ1-4; no clear D gene. Looked up from germline, CDR1 is MGHDK and CDR2 is SYGVNS. With 4 bases removed from V and 8 bases from J, the gap between germline ends came to 8 bases. The CDR3 consists of 12 residues. The CDR3 loop reads CASSAEREKLFF. CDR3 DNA sequence: TGTGCCAGCAGTGCCGAGCGGGAAAAACTGTTTTTT.

The V and J genes are TRBV7-2 and TRBJ2-3; TRBD1 agrees at 8 bases. Germline loops: CDR1 SGHTA, CDR2 FQGNSA. This CDR3 is built from 15 residues. Trimming at V came to 1 base and at J to 1 base, leaving 1 base not matched to a gene. The CDR3 region has the DNA TGTGCCAGCAGCTTAGTGGACAGGGGCACAGATACGCAGTATTTT. Protein: CASSLVDRGTDTQYF.